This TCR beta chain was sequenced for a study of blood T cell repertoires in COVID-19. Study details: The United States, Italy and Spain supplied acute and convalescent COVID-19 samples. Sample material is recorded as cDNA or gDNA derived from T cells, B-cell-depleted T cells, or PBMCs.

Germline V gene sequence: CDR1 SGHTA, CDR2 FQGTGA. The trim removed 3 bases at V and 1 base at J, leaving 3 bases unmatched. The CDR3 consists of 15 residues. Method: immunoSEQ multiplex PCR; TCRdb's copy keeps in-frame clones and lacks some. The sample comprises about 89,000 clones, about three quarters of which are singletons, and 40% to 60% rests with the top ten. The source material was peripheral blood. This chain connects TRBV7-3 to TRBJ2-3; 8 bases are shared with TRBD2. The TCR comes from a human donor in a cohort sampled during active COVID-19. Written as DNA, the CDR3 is TGTGCCAGCAGCTTCGATAGCGGGGGCACAGATACGCAGTATTTT. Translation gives CASSFDSGGTDTQYF.